Listed below are T cell receptor beta chains from one sample, sequenced in a study of cytomegalovirus exposure and HLA in healthy donors. Libraries were prepared by immunoSEQ multiplex PCR; TCRdb keeps only in-frame clonotypes and omits some of them. This table has fewer than 250,000 clones, 80% to 90% appearing once. Sequencing input: PBMCs. These TCRs come from a man aged 18 to 30 in good health and CMV-seronegative. The conserved cysteine and the conserved F or W are not part of the CDR3 here. Not every row has a clone size; where given, it reads once, few, many or a size class.

V	J	size	CDR3
TRBV18	TRBJ1-5	.	ASSQGAAQPQH
TRBV6-4	TRBJ2-7	.	ASTFQGNGSYEQY
TRBV5-1	TRBJ1-1	.	ASSPQGPGNTEAF
TRBV7-6	TRBJ1-6	few	ASSLAGVEGSPLH
TRBV7-2	TRBJ2-7	.	ASSSRLTSSYEQY
TRBV11-3	TRBJ2-1	.	ASSFWLAGINEQF
TRBV7-9	TRBJ1-1	few	ASSPLPGGTYTEAF
TRBV7-2	TRBJ2-5	.	ASSFGVTQY
TRBV29-1	TRBJ2-1	.	SVDSPGLASSYNEQF
TRBV30	TRBJ2-4	.	AGTSGVNIQY
TRBV28	TRBJ1-3	once	ASRREFDTIY
TRBV5-6	TRBJ2-1	.	ASSPRQTSLGSYNEQF
TRBV15	TRBJ2-7	.	ATSRDPAGGRNEQY
TRBV28	TRBJ1-2	.	ASSSSGTGIPGYT
TRBV4-1	TRBJ2-3	.	ASSQGSGTEPSDTQY
TRBV4-3	TRBJ1-5	.	ASSQDPRSNQPQH
TRBV19	TRBJ2-3	.	ASSIMTTSTDTQY
TRBV18	TRBJ2-5	.	ASSLHKTGGETQY
TRBV7-7	TRBJ2-5	.	ASSPGLFQETQY
TRBV9	TRBJ1-4	.	ASSVAATNEKLF
TRBV27	TRBJ1-6	.	ASIGRGNSPLH
TRBV9	TRBJ2-2	.	ASRRTGRRTGELF
TRBV28	TRBJ1-1	once	ASSLNRGMGTEAF
TRBV28	TRBJ2-3	.	ASSTNRGFTDTQY
TRBV19	TRBJ2-4	.	ASSTSAKNIQY
TRBV11-3	TRBJ2-7	.	ASSCHVLAGGLSKYHEQY
TRBV4-1	TRBJ1-2	few	ASSQDPTGNYGYT
TRBV12-5	TRBJ2-7	.	ASGFGEYTYEQY
TRBV9	TRBJ2-3	.	ASSVDVRRGDTQY
TRBV2	TRBJ2-2	.	ASKASVMNTGELF
TRBV6-5	TRBJ2-5	.	ASSYGAGVQETQY
TRBV28	TRBJ2-2	.	ASSPLGQGNTGELF
TRBV6-5	TRBJ1-5	.	ASSKTGSNQPQH
TRBV11-2	TRBJ2-1	.	ASSPEAASDEQF
TRBV5-8	TRBJ1-5	once	ASSLQGYRQPQH
TRBV28	TRBJ1-1	.	ASKAGDNTEAF
TRBV7-9	TRBJ2-7	few	ASSLRGGQNYEQY
TRBV5-1	TRBJ1-2	.	ASGLDSNYGYT